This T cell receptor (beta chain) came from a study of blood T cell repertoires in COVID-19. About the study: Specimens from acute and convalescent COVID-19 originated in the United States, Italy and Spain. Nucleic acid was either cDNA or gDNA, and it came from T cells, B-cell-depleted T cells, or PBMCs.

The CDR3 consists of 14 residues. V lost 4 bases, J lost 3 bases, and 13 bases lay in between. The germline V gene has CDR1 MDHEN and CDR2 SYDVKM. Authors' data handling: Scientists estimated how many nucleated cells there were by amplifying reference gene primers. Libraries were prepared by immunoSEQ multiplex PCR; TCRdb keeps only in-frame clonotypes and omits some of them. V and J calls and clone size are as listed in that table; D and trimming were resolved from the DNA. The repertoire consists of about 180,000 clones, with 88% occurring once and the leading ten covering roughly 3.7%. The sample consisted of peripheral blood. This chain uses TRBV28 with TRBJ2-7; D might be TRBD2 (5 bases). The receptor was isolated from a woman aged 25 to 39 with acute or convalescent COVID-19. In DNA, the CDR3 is TGTGCCAGCAGTTACCAGGAGGTGGTCTACGAGCAGTACTTC. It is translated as CASSYQEVVYEQYF. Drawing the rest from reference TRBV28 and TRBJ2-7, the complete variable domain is DVKVTQSSRYLVKRTGEKVFLECVQDMDHENMFWYRQDPGLGLRLIYFSYDVKMKEKGDIPEGYSVSREKKERFSLILESASTNQTSMYLCASSYQEVVYEQYFGPGTRLTVT.